This T cell receptor beta chain is drawn from a study of cytomegalovirus exposure and HLA in healthy donors. About the research overall: Counted in an early data release were 75 million to 85 million unique TCRs from HLA-typed donors.

PCR primers comprised 60 Vbeta and 13 Jbeta primers. Sequenced by immunoSEQ multiplex PCR; TCRdb stores in-frame clones only, minus some. The table lists under 70,000 clones, with approximately 2.4% in the top ten. Study-wide results and caveats: Roughly uniform sequencing depth across donors was assumed, possibly incorrectly. The authors later found TCR association rates varying by HLA locus, with DRB1 most and HLA-C fewest. Reportedly, diagnosis of cytomegalovirus status by the classifier showed high specificity and sensitivity.

This CDR3 has 14 amino acids. The V end was cut by 1 base, the J end by 1 base, with 4 bases between. The germline CDR1 and CDR2 sequences are KGHSH and LQKENI. Note on this clone: Its antigen is unidentified.

Sequenced: PBMCs. This TCR derives from a female donor in good health and CMV-seropositive. The rearrangement joins TRBV18 to TRBJ1-4, with unresolved D. The CDR3 DNA is TGTGCCAGCTCACCACTCGGAACTAATGAAAAACTGTTTTTT. As protein: CASSPLGTNEKLFF.